This T cell receptor beta chain originates from a study of T cell changes during pregnancy in multiple sclerosis. Germline CDR1 reads SGDLS; CDR2 reads YYNGEE. The V and J ends lost 4 bases and 5 bases respectively, with 17 bases between them. The CDR3 is 15 amino acids. Clones were sequenced by immunoSEQ multiplex PCR, and TCRdb holds only the in-frame ones, with some missing. The sample lists 25,000 to 30,000 clones, roughly nine tenths occurring once. The chain links TRBV9 to TRBJ2-3, with a weak D call TRBD1 (7 bases). The input for sequencing was CD4+ T cells from peripheral blood mononuclear cells, taken in the first trimester of pregnancy. The receptor was derived from a female donor with multiple sclerosis, enrolled in a pregnancy study. The CDR3 loop is CASSPRGAGGDTQYF. In DNA form, the CDR3 reads TGTGCCAGCAGCCCCAGGGGGGCGGGTGGAGATACGCAGTATTTT.